This passage covers 27 T cell receptor beta chains from one sample sequenced in a study of OX40 agonist ivuxolimab in advanced cancers. Data came from immunoSEQ multiplex PCR; TCRdb stores just in-frame clones and leaves some out. The sample includes roughly 66,000 clones, around 83% of them seen just once. The specimen comprised CD4+ or CD8+ T cells sorted from blood, sampled in a trial of the OX40 agonist ivuxolimab. These receptors were taken from an adult with an advanced solid tumor such as melanoma, head and neck, liver or kidney cancer.

The gene calls are TRBV11-2 and TRBJ2-3; possibly TRBD2 for D (5 bases). The germline V and J ends were trimmed by 5 bases and 1 base, with 19 bases remaining between them. This CDR3 region has 17 residues. CDR1 and CDR2 (germline): SGHAT, FQNNGV. The CDR3 is CASSPGRTSRGTDTQYF. CDR3 DNA: TGTGCCAGCAGCCCGGGGAGAACTTCACGAGGCACAGATACGCAGTATTTT.

J is TRBJ2-1 and V is TRBV5-1; possibly TRBD2 for D (5 bases). The CDR3 is 14 amino acids. V dropped 6 bases and J dropped 9 bases, with 19 bases sitting between them. Germline CDR1 reads SGHRS; CDR2 reads YFSETQ. CDR3 region: CASNPLSSAAEQFF. The CDR3 DNA reads TGCGCCAGCAACCCCCTAAGCTCAGCGGCTGAGCAGTTCTTC.

The chain combines TRBV5-6 with TRBJ1-2, with 8 bases matching TRBD1. The CDR3 has 14 amino acids. Per germline, CDR1 SGHDT and CDR2 YYEEEE. V lost 4 bases and J lost 9; bases outside the gene matches: 11. The CDR3 coding sequence is TGTGCCAGCAGCGCCAGGGGGCTGTATAGTAGCTACACCTTC. Protein: CASSARGLYSSYTF.

The chain has TRBV5-1 and TRBJ2-2; D is unclear. V was clipped by 4 bases and J by 5 bases, with 12 bases between them. Per germline, CDR1 SGHRS and CDR2 YFSETQ. The CDR3 is made up of 14 amino acids. The CDR3 loop is CASSQTPGTGELFF. CDR3 DNA: TGCGCCAGCAGCCAAACCCCCGGGACCGGGGAGCTGTTTTTT.

The chain has TRBV19 and TRBJ2-7; TRBD1 is a possible D gene (6 bases). V lost 6 bases to trimming and J lost 4 bases, with 16 bases between them. The CDR3 is 14 amino acids. Germline V gene sequence: CDR1 LNHDA, CDR2 SQIVND (reference sequence). The CDR3 sequence is CASRGRGEFYEQYF. The CDR3 coding sequence is TGTGCCAGTAGGGGCAGGGGCGAATTTTACGAGCAGTACTTC.

This chain connects TRBV5-4 to TRBJ1-4, with D maybe TRBD1 (5 bases). Germline CDR1 is SGHNT and CDR2 is YYREEE (reference sequence). The V gene lost 9 bases and the J gene lost 8 bases, with 17 bases spanning the gap. The CDR3 spans 13 residues. The CDR3: CATAGRVEEKLFF. The CDR3 DNA sequence: TGTGCCACGGCGGGCAGGGTTGAGGAAAAACTGTTTTTT.

The chain recombines TRBV6-6 with TRBJ2-7; D possibly corresponds to TRBD1 (6 bases). The CDR3 totals 15 residues. Trimming took off 6 bases at V and 0 bases at J, with 15 bases between the two ends. Germline-derived CDR1 and CDR2 are MNHNY and SVGAGI (reference sequence). CDR3 sequence reads: CASSLTGSSSYEQYF. For the CDR3, the DNA is TGTGCCAGCAGCCTGACAGGTTCCAGCTCCTACGAGCAGTACTTC.

The chain couples TRBV4-2 to TRBJ2-1, with a weak D call TRBD1 (7 bases). Looked up from germline, CDR1 is LGHNA and CDR2 is YNFKEQ. This CDR3 region has 17 residues. Trimming pared 2 bases from V and 6 bases from J, leaving 20 bases between. The CDR3 nucleotides are TGTGCCAGCAGCCAAAGGGGGCGACTAGATGGAGGCAATGAGCAGTTCTTC. Its translation: CASSQRGRLDGGNEQFF.

The gene calls are TRBV4-2 and TRBJ1-2, with D maybe TRBD1 (5 bases). Germline assignment: CDR1 LGHNA and CDR2 YNFKEQ. Trimming took 2 bases from V and 4 from J, leaving 14 bases between them. CDR3 length equals 15 residues. CDR3: CASSQMGDSGYGYTF. Written as DNA, the CDR3 is TGTGCCAGCAGCCAAATGGGGGATTCGGGCTATGGCTACACCTTC.

The chain recombines TRBV7-2 with TRBJ2-2; 12 bases match TRBD2. The CDR3 is made up of 17 amino acids. Germline CDR1 SGHTA, CDR2 FQGNSA. Trimming at V came to 5 bases and at J to 2 bases, leaving 6 bases not matched to a gene. The DNA of the CDR3 is TGTGCCAGCAGCCCGACCGGACTAGCGGGAAACACCGGGGAGCTGTTTTTT. Amino acids: CASSPTGLAGNTGELFF.

This sequence joins TRBV6-1 and TRBJ1-1; the match to TRBD1 covers 10 bases. This CDR3 has 13 amino acids. With 6 bases clipped from V and 9 bases from J, the junction kept 7 bases outside the gene matches. Germline loops: CDR1 MNHNS, CDR2 SASEGT. This chain's CDR3 is CASSETGGLKAFF. Written as DNA, the CDR3 is TGTGCCAGCAGCGAGACAGGGGGCTTGAAAGCTTTCTTT.

The chain joins TRBV4-1 to TRBJ1-5; TRBD1 aligns across 9 bases. CDR3 length equals 17 residues. CDR1 is MGHRA, CDR2 YSYEKL, per germline. The V gene end was trimmed by 4 bases and the J gene end by 1 base; junction bases not matched to a gene: 8. The CDR3 coding sequence is TGCGCCAGCAGCCCAGGGGACAGGGCTGGCAGCAATCAGCCCCAGCATTTT. This codes for CASSPGDRAGSNQPQHF.

CDR3 sequence (DNA): TGTGCCAGCAGTTACGGGGGGATGGGGTACCAAGAGACCCAGTACTTC. Amino acid sequence: CASSYGGMGYQETQYF. V usage is TRBV6-5 and J usage is TRBJ2-5; D possibly corresponds to TRBD2 (6 bases). Germline V gives CDR1 MNHEY, CDR2 SVGAGI. Between the trimmed V and J ends, which lost 2 bases and 0 bases, there was a span of 13 bases. The CDR3 runs 16 residues.

CDR3 sequence reads: CASTDGLAGFDTQYF. The CDR3 bases are TGTGCCAGCACCGATGGACTAGCGGGGTTCGATACGCAGTATTTT. The chain has TRBV6-1 and TRBJ2-3; TRBD2 matches at 12 bases. The V segment lost 7 bases and the J segment 6 bases; nucleotides outside the gene matches: 8. The germline V gene has CDR1 MNHNS and CDR2 SASEGT. CDR3 length: 15 residues.

This chain joins TRBV9 and TRBJ2-2, with 10 bases identical to TRBD1. The V and J ends lost 7 bases and 4 bases, in that order; junction bases with no gene match: 7. The CDR3 has 15 residues. Germline assignment: CDR1 SGDLS and CDR2 YYNGEE. CDR3 bases: TGTGCCAGCCTCAGACAGGGGGCGCGCACCGGGGAGCTGTTTTTT. This translates into CASLRQGARTGELFF. Based on the CDR3 plus reference TRBV9 and TRBJ2-2, the full variable domain is DSGVTQTPKHLITATGQRVTLRCSPRSGDLSVYWYQQSLDQGLQFLIQYYNGEERAKGNILERFSAQQFPDLHSELNLSSLELGDSALYFCASLRQGARTGELFFGEGSRLTVL.

This clone turned up a few times. V and J are TRBV6-1 and TRBJ2-5, with 9 bases aligning to TRBD2. The CDR3 sequence is 17 residues long. Germline V CDR1 and CDR2: MNHNS, SASEGT. The ends lost 2 bases at V and 4 bases at J; junction bases unmatched: 11. This CDR3 is CASSEWWLAGAGETQYF. In DNA, the CDR3 is TGTGCCAGCAGTGAATGGTGGTTAGCGGGGGCCGGAGAGACCCAGTACTTC.

The chain joins TRBV2 to TRBJ2-3; TRBD2 might be the D (6 bases). Between the trimmed V and J ends, which lost 6 bases and 12 bases, there was a span of 22 bases. CDR1 is SNHLY, CDR2 FYNNEI, per germline. The CDR3 contains 14 residues. CDR3 loop: CASSLGGAALNQYF. The CDR3 DNA sequence: TGTGCCAGCAGCCTGGGCGGGGCGGCCCTTAATCAGTATTTT.

The rearrangement links TRBV2 to TRBJ2-4; tentative D call: TRBD1 (5 bases). The V end lost 11 bases, the J end lost 3 bases, and 11 bases lay between the germline ends. CDR1 and CDR2 (germline): SNHLY, FYNNEI. The CDR3 covers 12 residues. CDR3 loop: CAVSDSKNIQYF. As DNA, the CDR3 is TGTGCCGTTTCAGACAGCAAAAACATTCAGTACTTC.

The V and J genes are TRBV6-4 and TRBJ1-4, with D possibly TRBD1 on 5 matching bases. The germline V and J ends were trimmed by 9 bases and 8 bases, with 34 bases remaining between them. The germline V gene has CDR1 MRHNA and CDR2 SNTAGT. CDR3 length: 19 amino acids. CDR3 sequence reads: CARRGLEAPEVILGEKLFF. CDR3 sequence (DNA): TGTGCCAGACGGGGGTTGGAGGCCCCCGAGGTGATCTTGGGCGAAAAACTGTTTTTT.

V usage is TRBV21-1 and J usage is TRBJ1-5; the D call TRBD1 from the table was never checked on the DNA. TRBV21-1 is a pseudogene. There are 18 residues in the CDR3. This CDR3 is CASTRPQLTGISNQPQHF. DNA for the CDR3: TGTGCCAGCACCAGGCCCCAGCTGACAGGAATTAGCAATCAGCCCCAGCATTTT.

This clone was seen a few times. The V gene is TRBV19, the J gene TRBJ1-2, with D unclear. Germline CDR1 is LNHDA and CDR2 is SQIVND (reference sequence). There are 13 residues in the CDR3. The V end was cut by 1 base, the J end by 2 bases, with 5 bases between. The CDR3 spells CASSIVGNYGYTF. The CDR3 nucleotides read TGTGCCAGTAGTATAGTGGGAAACTATGGCTACACCTTC. The full variable domain, rest sourced from reference TRBV19 and TRBJ1-2, is DGGITQSPKYLFRKEGQNVTLSCEQNLNHDAMYWYRQDPGQGLRLIYYSQIVNDFQKGDIAEGYSVSREKKESFPLTVTSAQKNPTAFYLCASSIVGNYGYTFGSGTRLTVV.

The rearrangement uses TRBV6-1 and TRBJ1-5; 8 nucleotides line up with TRBD1. In germline, CDR1 is MNHNS, CDR2 SASEGT. The length of the CDR3 is 14 residues. V shed 3 bases, J shed 5 bases, and the junction held 3 bases outside the gene matches. The CDR3 coding sequence is TGTGCCAGCAGTGATTGGACAGGGTATCAGCCCCAGCATTTT. Its translation is CASSDWTGYQPQHF.

The chain couples TRBV27 to TRBJ2-5, with D possibly being TRBD2 (5 bases). The assigned J gene may be wrong: the sequence end matches TRBJ2-7 better. The CDR3 has 13 residues. Germline CDR1 reads MNHEY; CDR2 reads SMNVEV (reference sequence). The CDR3 spells CASSFRGSYEQYF. CDR3 nucleotide sequence: TGTGCCAGCAGTTTTCGGGGCTCCTACGAGCAGTACTTC.

CDR3 residues: CASSPYRENTEAFF. The CDR3 DNA sequence: TGTGCCAGCTCACCTTACAGGGAAAACACTGAAGCTTTCTTT. The chain uses TRBV18 and TRBJ1-1; possibly TRBD1 for D (6 bases). Germline assignment: CDR1 KGHSH and CDR2 LQKENI. The ends were cut back, 3 bases at V and 2 bases at J, with 10 bases in the middle. CDR3 length equals 14 residues.

J is TRBJ2-3 and V is TRBV4-1; D possibly corresponds to TRBD2 (5 bases). V shed 1 base and J shed 6 bases, with 17 bases lying between them. The CDR3 is 16 amino acids. Germline V gene sequence: CDR1 MGHRA, CDR2 YSYEKL. Here the CDR3 reads CASSQVVARNTDTQYF. The CDR3 DNA sequence: TGCGCCAGCAGCCAAGTGGTAGCGCGGAACACGGATACGCAGTATTTT.

The gene calls are TRBV25-1 and TRBJ1-6; no definite D call. The length of the CDR3 is 12 residues. The germline CDR1 and CDR2 sequences are MGHDK and SYGVNS. Trimming removed 6 bases from V and 8 bases from J, with 8 bases in between. The DNA for the CDR3 is TGTGCCAGCAGCCGGGCGGATTCACCCCTCCACTTT. Translating it yields CASSRADSPLHF.

This clone was counted only a few times. The gene calls are TRBV19 and TRBJ2-7, with D possibly being TRBD1 (5 bases). CDR1 is LNHDA, CDR2 SQIVND, per germline (reference sequence). The CDR3 has 14 amino acids. Trimming cost V 10 bases and J 2 bases, with 18 bases left between them. CDR3 residues: CATPGSTAAYEQYF. The CDR3 nucleotides read TGTGCCACCCCGGGTTCGACAGCTGCCTACGAGCAGTACTTC.